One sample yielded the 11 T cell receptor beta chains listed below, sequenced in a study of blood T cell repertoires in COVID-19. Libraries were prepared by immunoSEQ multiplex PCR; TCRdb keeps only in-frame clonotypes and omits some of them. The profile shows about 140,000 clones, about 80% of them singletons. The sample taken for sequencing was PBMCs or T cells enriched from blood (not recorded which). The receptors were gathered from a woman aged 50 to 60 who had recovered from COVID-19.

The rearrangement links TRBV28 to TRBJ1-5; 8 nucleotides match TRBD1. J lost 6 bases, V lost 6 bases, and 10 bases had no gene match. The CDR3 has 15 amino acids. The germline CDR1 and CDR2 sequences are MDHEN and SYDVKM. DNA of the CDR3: TGTGCCAGCAGCTCCGGACAGGGATATGGTCAGCCCCAGCATTTT. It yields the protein CASSSGQGYGQPQHF.

The CDR3 nucleotides are TGTGCCAGCAGCCAGACAGGGGGAAATCAGCCCCAGCATTTT. Its translation: CASSQTGGNQPQHF. The chain recombines TRBV5-6 with TRBJ1-5, with 9 bases identical to TRBD1. V was pared by 4 bases and J by 4 bases, with 3 bases of the junction left unmatched. Germline CDR1 and CDR2: SGHDT and YYEEEE. The CDR3 loop spans 14 amino acids.

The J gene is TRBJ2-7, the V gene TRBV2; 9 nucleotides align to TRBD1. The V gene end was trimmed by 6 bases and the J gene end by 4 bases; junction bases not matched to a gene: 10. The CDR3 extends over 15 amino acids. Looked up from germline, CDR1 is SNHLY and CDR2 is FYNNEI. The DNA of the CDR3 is TGTGCCAGCAGCGTCCGTGACAGGGGGATGTACGAGCAGTACTTC. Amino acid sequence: CASSVRDRGMYEQYF.

The CDR3 region is CSVVSTESSYNEQFF. In nucleotides, the CDR3 is TGCAGCGTTGTAAGCACAGAGAGCTCCTACAATGAGCAGTTCTTC. The chain employs TRBV29-1 and TRBJ2-1; D remains unclear. V gave up 4 bases and J gave up 0 bases, with 13 bases separating them. This CDR3 has 15 residues. Germline V gene sequence: CDR1 SQVTM, CDR2 ANQGSEA.

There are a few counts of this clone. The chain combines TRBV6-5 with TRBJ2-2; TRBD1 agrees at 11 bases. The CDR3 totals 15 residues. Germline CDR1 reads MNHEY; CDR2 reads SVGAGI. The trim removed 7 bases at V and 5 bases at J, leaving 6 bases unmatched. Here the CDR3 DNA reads TGTGCCAGCATCCGGACAGGGGGCTTAACCGGGGAGCTGTTTTTT. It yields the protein CASIRTGGLTGELFF.

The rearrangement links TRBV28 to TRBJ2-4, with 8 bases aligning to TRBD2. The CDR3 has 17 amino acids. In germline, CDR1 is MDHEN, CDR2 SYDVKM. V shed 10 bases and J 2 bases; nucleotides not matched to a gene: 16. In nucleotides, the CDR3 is TGTGCCACCACCCCCGGGGCTAAGCGGGGGTCCAAAAACATTCAGTACTTC. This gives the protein CATTPGAKRGSKNIQYF.

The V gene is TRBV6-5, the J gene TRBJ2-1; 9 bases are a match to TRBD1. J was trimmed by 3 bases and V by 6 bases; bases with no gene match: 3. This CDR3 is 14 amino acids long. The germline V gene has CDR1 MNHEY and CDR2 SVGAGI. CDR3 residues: CASRMDRGYNEQFF. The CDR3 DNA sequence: TGTGCCAGCAGGATGGACAGGGGCTACAATGAGCAGTTCTTC.

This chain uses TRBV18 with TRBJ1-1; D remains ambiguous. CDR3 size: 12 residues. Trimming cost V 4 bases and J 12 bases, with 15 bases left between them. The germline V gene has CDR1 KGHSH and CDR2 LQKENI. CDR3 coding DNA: TGTGCCAGCTCACTCCGGCCGGAGAATACTTTCTTT. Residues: CASSLRPENTFF.

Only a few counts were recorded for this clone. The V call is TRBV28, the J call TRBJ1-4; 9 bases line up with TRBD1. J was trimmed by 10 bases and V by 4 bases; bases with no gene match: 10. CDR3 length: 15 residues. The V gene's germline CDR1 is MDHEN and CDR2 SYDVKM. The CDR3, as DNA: TGTGCCAGCAGTTCAACAGGGGGCGCGGAGGGAAAACTGTTTTTT. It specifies CASSSTGGAEGKLFF.

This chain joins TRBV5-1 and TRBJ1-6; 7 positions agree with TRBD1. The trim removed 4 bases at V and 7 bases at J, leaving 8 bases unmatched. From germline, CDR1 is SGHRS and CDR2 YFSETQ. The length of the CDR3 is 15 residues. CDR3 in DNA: TGCGCCAGCAGCCCAAGACAGGGAGCGAATTCACCCCTCCACTTT. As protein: CASSPRQGANSPLHF.

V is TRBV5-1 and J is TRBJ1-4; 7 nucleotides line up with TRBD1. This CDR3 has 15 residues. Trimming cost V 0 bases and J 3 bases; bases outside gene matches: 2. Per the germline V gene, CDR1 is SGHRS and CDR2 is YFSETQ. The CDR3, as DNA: TGCGCCAGCAGCTTGGCCGGGACAGCTAATGAAAAACTGTTTTTT. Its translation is CASSLAGTANEKLFF. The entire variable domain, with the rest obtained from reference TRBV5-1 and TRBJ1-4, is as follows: KAGVTQTPRYLIKTRGQQVTLSCSPISGHRSVSWYQQTPGQGLQFLFEYFSETQRNKGNFPGRFSGRQFSNSRSEMNVSTLELGDSALYLCASSLAGTANEKLFFGSGTQLSVL.